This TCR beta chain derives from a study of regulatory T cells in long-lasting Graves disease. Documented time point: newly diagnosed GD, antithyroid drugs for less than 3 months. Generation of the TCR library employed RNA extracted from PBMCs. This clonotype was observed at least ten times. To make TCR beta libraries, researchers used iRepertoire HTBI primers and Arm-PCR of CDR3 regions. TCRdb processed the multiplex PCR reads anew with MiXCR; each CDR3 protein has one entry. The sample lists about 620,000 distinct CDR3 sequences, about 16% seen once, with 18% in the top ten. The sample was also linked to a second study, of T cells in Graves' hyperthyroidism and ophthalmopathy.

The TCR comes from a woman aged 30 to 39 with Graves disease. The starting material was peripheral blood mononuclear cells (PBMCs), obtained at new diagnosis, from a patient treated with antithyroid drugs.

DNA of the CDR3: TGTGCCAGCAGTTACTCGATGGTGAACACTGAAGCTTTCTTT. Encoded protein: CASSYSMVNTEAFF. The chain is built from TRBV6-5 and TRBJ1-1; D unresolved. The ends were cut back, 0 bases at V and 0 bases at J, with 5 bases in the middle. This CDR3 has 14 residues. The germline CDR1 and CDR2 sequences are MNHEY and SVGAGI.